This is a list of T cell receptor beta chains from one sample in a study of T cell repertoires in cytomegalovirus infection. Each CDR3 protein gets one entry after TCRdb re-called the reads with MiXCR. The sample gives 300,000 to 400,000 distinct CDR3 sequences, roughly 28% of which show up once; roughly 20% is in the top ten. Antigens of these TCRs are unknown. The sequenced sample was cultured PBMCs, obtained from culture after CMV antigen stimulation. The source is a human donor in good health (CMV status not recorded). Some clones in this sample may be carry-over from other donors' samples. The CDR3 runs from the conserved cysteine through the conserved F or W. Fields, in order: D gene, V gene, clone size, J gene, CDR3 DNA, CDR3 protein. A D gene is named only where the DNA matches it firmly. Size is omitted from some rows. Given values are once, few, many or a class for expanded clones.

>-|TRBV12-3/TRBV12-4|-|TRBJ2-7
TGTGCCAGCAGTTTAGCGGGTCGGGAGTGGGAGCAGTACTTC
CASSLAGREWEQYF
>-|TRBV6-5|few|TRBJ2-5
TGTGCCAGCAGTTACGGGGGGCAAGAGACCCAGTACTTC
CASSYGGQETQYF
>-|TRBV7-6|few|TRBJ2-5
TGTGCTAGCAGCTTAGCCCTCACGGAGACCCAGTACTTC
CASSLALTETQYF
>-|TRBV19|-|TRBJ2-5
TGTGCCACGGCGGGGGCCAGGCAGGAGACCCAGTACTTC
CATAGARQETQYF
>TRBD2|TRBV7-2|-|TRBJ2-7
TGTGCCAGCAGCTTAGACGGCGGGGGATCCTACGAGCAGTACTTC
CASSLDGGGSYEQYF
>TRBD2|TRBV5-1|-|TRBJ2-3
TGCGCCAGCAGCTCGGGACTAGCGGGGGCAAGTGATACGCAGTATTTT
CASSSGLAGASDTQYF
>-|TRBV28|-|TRBJ2-1
TGTGCCAGCAGCCTTATAAAGGTCGAGCAGTTCTTC
CASSLIKVEQFF
>-|TRBV7-2|many|TRBJ1-6
TGTGCCAGCAGCTTAGATGCCGGCAATAATTCACCCCTCCACTTT
CASSLDAGNNSPLHF
>-|TRBV4-1|few|TRBJ1-1
TGCGCCAGCAGCCCCCGTGGCGGGGGTCGTACTGACACTGAAGCTTTCTTT
CASSPRGGGRTDTEAFF
>TRBD1|TRBV6-6|-|TRBJ1-1
TGTGCCAGCATAACAGGGGGTTTTACTGAAGCTTTCTTT
CASITGGFTEAFF
>-|TRBV7-6|-|TRBJ2-1
TGTGCCAGCAGCCCCCCCAGGCTTGGCTACAATGAGCAGTTCTTC
CASSPPRLGYNEQFF
>-|TRBV5-6|-|TRBJ1-6
TGTGCCAGCAGCTTGGGCAGGGGATTAGTCCACTTT
CASSLGRGLVHF
>TRBD2|TRBV5-6|few|TRBJ2-1
TGTGCCAGCACTCCGCGGACTAGCGGCGCCAATGAGCAGTTCTTC
CASTPRTSGANEQFF
>-|TRBV19|few|TRBJ2-3
TGTGCCAGTAGTATTTCAGAAGGGTTACATACGCAGTATTTT
CASSISEGLHTQYF
>-|TRBV28|-|TRBJ2-3
TGTGCCAGCAGTTTAGTCCCTGCCACAGATACGCAGTATTTT
CASSLVPATDTQYF
>TRBD1|TRBV19|-|TRBJ1-1
TGTGCCAGTAGCAACTTCGGACAGGTCCGCGGGAACACTGAAGCTTTCTTT
CASSNFGQVRGNTEAFF
>-|TRBV11-2|many|TRBJ2-3
TGTGCCAGCAGCCCACGGGGGACAGTCTTCATGAGAGATACGCAGTATTTT
CASSPRGTVFMRDTQYF
>-|TRBV18|-|TRBJ1-1
TGTGCCAGCTCCCTCTCCGCGGATCGAACGGGAACTGAAGCTTTCTTT
CASSLSADRTGTEAFF
>TRBD1|TRBV19|-|TRBJ1-2
TGTGCCAGTAGCCCCTTACCCGGGACAGGGGACCTTGGGGGCTACACCTTC
CASSPLPGTGDLGGYTF
>TRBD2|TRBV7-2|many|TRBJ2-7
TGTGCCAGCAGCCCCCAGCGGGAGGCCGAGCAGTACTTC
CASSPQREAEQYF
>-|TRBV5-1|-|TRBJ1-5
TGCGCCAGCAGCCCGGCAGGGGATCAGCCCCAGCATTTT
CASSPAGDQPQHF
>-|TRBV20-1|-|TRBJ2-5
TGCAGTGCTAGATTAGGGGGGCGGTGGGAGACCCAGTACTTC
CSARLGGRWETQYF
>-|TRBV29-1|few|TRBJ2-7
TGCAGCGGCAAGGGGGCGGGGAACGAGCAGTACTTC
CSGKGAGNEQYF
>-|TRBV5-1|few|TRBJ2-1
TGCGCCAGCAGCTTCGGAGCGGATAGCTCCTACAATGAGCAGTTCTTC
CASSFGADSSYNEQFF
>TRBD1|TRBV14|-|TRBJ1-4
TGTGCCAGCAGCCAAGATTACGGACAGGCTAATGAAAAACTGTTTTTT
CASSQDYGQANEKLFF
>-|TRBV27|-|TRBJ1-5
TGTGCCAGCAGTTTATCGCCCCCCATGACGTATAGCAATCAGCCCCAGCATTTT
CASSLSPPMTYSNQPQHF
>TRBD2|TRBV29-1|-|TRBJ2-1
TGCAGCGTCCTCCGGACTAGTATGGGGGGTGAGCAGTTCTTC
CSVLRTSMGGEQFF
>TRBD2|TRBV2|-|TRBJ2-2
TGTGCCAGCAGGAAAGACTTGGCTAGCGGGAACACCGGGGAGCTGTTTTTT
CASRKDLASGNTGELFF